The table lists the clone carrying this T cell receptor beta chain with a few counts. This sample is part of a study of STAT5B mutations in CD4+ large granular lymphocyte leukemia. The CDR3 spans 13 residues. Between the trimmed V and J ends, which lost 7 bases and 1 base, there was a span of 11 bases. Germline V lookup: CDR1 ENHRY, CDR2 SYGVKD. The repertoire was sequenced with immunoSEQ multiplex PCR; TCRdb's copy has only in-frame clones and lacks some. The table has some 35,000 clones, over 60% seen once; the top ten hold approximately 2%. The origin of this receptor is a human donor in good health. Sequencing was carried out using CD4+ T cells from blood buffy coats. The chain is built from TRBV10-3 and TRBJ2-7; D is undetermined. The CDR3: CAINKDPSYEQYF. CDR3 nucleotides: TGTGCCATCAACAAGGACCCGTCCTACGAGCAGTACTTC.